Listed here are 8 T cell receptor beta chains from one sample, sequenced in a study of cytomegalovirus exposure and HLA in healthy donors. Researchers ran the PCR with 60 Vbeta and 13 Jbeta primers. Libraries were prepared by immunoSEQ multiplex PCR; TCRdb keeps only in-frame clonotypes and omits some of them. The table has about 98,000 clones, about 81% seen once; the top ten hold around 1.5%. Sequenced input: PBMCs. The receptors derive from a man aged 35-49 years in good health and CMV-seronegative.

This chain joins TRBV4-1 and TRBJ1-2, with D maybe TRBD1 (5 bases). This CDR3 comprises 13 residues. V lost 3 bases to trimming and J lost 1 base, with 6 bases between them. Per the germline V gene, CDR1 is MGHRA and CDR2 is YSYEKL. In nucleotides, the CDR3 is TGCGCCAGCAGCCAGACAGTTAACTATGGCTACACCTTC. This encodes CASSQTVNYGYTF.

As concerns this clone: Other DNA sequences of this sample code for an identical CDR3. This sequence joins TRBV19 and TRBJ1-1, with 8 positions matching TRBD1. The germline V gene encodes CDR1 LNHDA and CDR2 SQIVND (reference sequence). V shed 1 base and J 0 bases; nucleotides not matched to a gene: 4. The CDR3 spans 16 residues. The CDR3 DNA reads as TGTGCCAGTAGTATAGGGGACAGGATATTGAACACTGAAGCTTTCTTT. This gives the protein CASSIGDRILNTEAFF.

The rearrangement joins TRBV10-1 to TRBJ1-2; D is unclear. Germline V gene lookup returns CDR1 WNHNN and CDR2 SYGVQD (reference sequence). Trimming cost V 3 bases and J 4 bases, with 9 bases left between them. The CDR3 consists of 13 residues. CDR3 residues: CASSDPSGYGYTF. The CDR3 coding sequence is TGCGCCAGCAGTGACCCCAGCGGCTATGGCTACACCTTC.

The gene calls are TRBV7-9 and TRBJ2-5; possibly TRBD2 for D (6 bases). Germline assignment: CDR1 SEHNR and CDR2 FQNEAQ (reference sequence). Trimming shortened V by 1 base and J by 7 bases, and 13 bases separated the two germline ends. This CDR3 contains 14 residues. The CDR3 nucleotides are TGTGCCAGCAGCTTAGGACGTCAGGGAGGGACCCAGTACTTC. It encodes CASSLGRQGGTQYF.

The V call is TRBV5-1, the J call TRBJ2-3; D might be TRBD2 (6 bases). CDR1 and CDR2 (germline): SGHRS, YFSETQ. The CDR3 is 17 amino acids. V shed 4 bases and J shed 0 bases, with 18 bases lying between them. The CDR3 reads CASSPRGTTTSTDTQYF. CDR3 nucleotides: TGCGCCAGCAGCCCCCGCGGGACGACCACTAGCACAGATACGCAGTATTTT.

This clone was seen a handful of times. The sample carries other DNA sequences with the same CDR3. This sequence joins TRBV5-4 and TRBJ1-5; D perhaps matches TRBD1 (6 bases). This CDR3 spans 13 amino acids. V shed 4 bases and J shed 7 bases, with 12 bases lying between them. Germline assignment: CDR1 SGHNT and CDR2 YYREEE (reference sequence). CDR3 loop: CASSPDRNQPQHF. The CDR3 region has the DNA TGTGCCAGCAGCCCAGACAGGAACCAGCCCCAGCATTTT.

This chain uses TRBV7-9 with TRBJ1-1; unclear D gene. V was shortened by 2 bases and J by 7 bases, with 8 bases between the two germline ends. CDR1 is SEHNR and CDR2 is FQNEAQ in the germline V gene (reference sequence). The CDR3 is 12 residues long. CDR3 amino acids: CASSLMALEAFF. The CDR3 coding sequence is TGTGCCAGCAGCTTAATGGCCCTTGAAGCTTTCTTT.

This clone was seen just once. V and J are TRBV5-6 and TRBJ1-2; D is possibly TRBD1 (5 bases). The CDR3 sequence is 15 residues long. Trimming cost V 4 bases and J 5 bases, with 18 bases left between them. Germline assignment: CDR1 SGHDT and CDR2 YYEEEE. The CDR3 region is CASSPSGGGFYGYTF. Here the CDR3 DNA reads TGTGCCAGCAGCCCGTCCGGGGGGGGGTTTTATGGCTACACCTTC.